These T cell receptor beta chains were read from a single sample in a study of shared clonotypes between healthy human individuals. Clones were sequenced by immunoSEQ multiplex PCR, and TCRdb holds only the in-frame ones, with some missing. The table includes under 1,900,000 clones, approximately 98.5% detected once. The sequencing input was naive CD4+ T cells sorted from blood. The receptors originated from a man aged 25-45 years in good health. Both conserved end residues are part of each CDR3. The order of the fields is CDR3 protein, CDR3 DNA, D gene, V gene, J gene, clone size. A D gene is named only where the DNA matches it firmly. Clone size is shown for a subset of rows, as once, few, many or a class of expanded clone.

CASSPLGRENTEAFF	TGTGCCAGCTCACCCCTTGGCAGAGAGAACACTGAAGCTTTCTTT	NA	TRBV18	TRBJ1-1	NA
CASRRDRGLGGSSGNEQFF	TGTGCCAGCAGAAGAGACAGGGGGCTGGGCGGGAGCTCGGGCAATGAGCAGTTCTTC	TRBD1	TRBV27	TRBJ2-1	NA
CASSFTGTGYEQYF	TGTGCCAGCAGTTTTACCGGGACAGGGTACGAGCAGTACTTC	TRBD1	TRBV2	TRBJ2-7	NA
CASSLAGGVSYEQYF	TGTGCCAGCAGCTTAGCAGGGGGAGTCTCCTACGAGCAGTACTTC	TRBD1	TRBV7-3	TRBJ2-7	NA
CASSLWGSRETQYF	TGTGCCAGCAGTTTATGGGGGTCTAGAGAGACCCAGTACTTC	NA	TRBV28	TRBJ2-5	NA
CASSPINGGTEAFF	TGTGCCAGCAGTCCGATTAATGGGGGGACTGAAGCTTTCTTT	NA	TRBV7-2	TRBJ1-1	NA
CASSFSRSGANVLTF	TGTGCCAGCAGCTTTAGCCGTTCTGGGGCCAACGTCCTGACTTTC	NA	TRBV7-9	TRBJ2-6	NA
CASSSEQGYTEAFF	TGTGCCAGCAGCTCCGAGCAGGGTTACACTGAAGCTTTCTTT	NA	TRBV7-2	TRBJ1-1	NA
CASSLLALAGATDTQYF	TGTGCCAGCAGCTTACTGGCGCTAGCGGGCGCCACAGATACGCAGTATTTT	TRBD2	TRBV7-8	TRBJ2-3	NA
CASSIVGHLGQPQHF	TGTGCCAGTAGTATAGTCGGGCACCTTGGTCAGCCCCAGCATTTT	NA	TRBV19	TRBJ1-5	NA
CASSARVSTDTQYF	TGTGCCAGCAGTGCCCGTGTTAGCACAGATACGCAGTATTTT	NA	TRBV6-1	TRBJ2-3	NA
CASKRPGHIMGLAGGRTYEQYF	TGTGCCAGCAAGCGCCCGGGACATATAATGGGACTAGCGGGAGGGAGGACCTACGAGCAGTACTTC	TRBD2	TRBV28	TRBJ2-7	NA
CASSHVQPGLAGGGTGELFF	TGTGCCAGCTCACACGTACAGCCGGGACTAGCGGGAGGAGGCACCGGGGAGCTGTTTTTT	TRBD2	TRBV18	TRBJ2-2	NA
CASSPTGQGTYEQYF	TGCGCCAGCAGCCCTACCGGACAGGGAACCTACGAGCAGTACTTC	TRBD1	TRBV5-1	TRBJ2-7	NA
CASSVDNQPQHF	TGCGCCAGCAGCGTGGACAATCAGCCCCAGCATTTT	NA	TRBV5-1	TRBJ1-5	NA
CASSEIYEQYF	TGTGCCAGCAGTGAGATTTACGAGCAGTACTTC	NA	TRBV6-1	TRBJ2-7	NA
CATSIGQDTQYF	TGTGCCACCAGCATCGGTCAGGATACGCAGTATTTT	NA	TRBV15	TRBJ2-3	NA
CASKYTGYEQYF	TGTGCCAGCAAATACACAGGGTACGAGCAGTACTTC	NA	TRBV2	TRBJ2-7	NA
CATRTSVSHEQYF	TGTGCCACCAGGACTAGCGTGAGCCACGAGCAGTACTTC	TRBD2	TRBV15	TRBJ2-7	NA
CASSQTGNTEAFF	TGTGCCAGCAGCCAGACAGGGAACACTGAAGCTTTCTTT	NA	TRBV7-3	TRBJ1-1	NA
CASSPVSGTGTLGHYGYTF	TGTGCCAGCTCACCGGTGTCCGGGACAGGGACCCTGGGCCACTATGGCTACACCTTC	TRBD1	TRBV18	TRBJ1-2	NA
CASSAMGQASGYTF	TGTGCCAGCAGCGCGATGGGACAGGCGTCTGGCTACACCTTC	TRBD1	TRBV9	TRBJ1-2	NA
CASSPLLEQGLQETQYF	TGTGCCAGCAGCCCACTTTTGGAACAGGGGCTCCAAGAGACCCAGTACTTC	TRBD1	TRBV11-2	TRBJ2-5	NA
CASSEEFYDNEQFF	TGCGCCAGCAGTGAGGAATTCTACGACAATGAGCAGTTCTTC	NA	TRBV10-1	TRBJ2-1	NA
CASSNGSLGLQISYEQYF	TGTGCCAGCAGCAACGGTTCCCTTGGCTTGCAGATCTCTTACGAGCAGTACTTC	NA	TRBV21-1	TRBJ2-7	NA
CASSRTSGRASYNEQFF	TGTGCCAGCAGCCGGACTAGCGGGAGGGCCTCCTACAATGAGCAGTTCTTC	TRBD2	TRBV7-3	TRBJ2-1	once
CASLETSGRALETQYF	TGTGCCAGCCTGGAGACTAGCGGGAGGGCGTTAGAGACCCAGTACTTC	TRBD2	TRBV7-8	TRBJ2-5	NA
CASSPEGSGENQPQHF	TGTGCCAGCTCACCAGAAGGTTCTGGGGAGAATCAGCCCCAGCATTTT	NA	TRBV18	TRBJ1-5	NA
CASRPSVVREQFF	TGTGCCAGCAGACCGTCGGTCGTGCGTGAGCAGTTCTTC	NA	TRBV28	TRBJ2-1	NA
CASSLASGSWDTQYF	TGTGCCAGCAGCTTAGCTAGCGGGAGCTGGGATACGCAGTATTTT	TRBD2	TRBV7-2	TRBJ2-3	once
CASSFLVQDTQYF	TGTGCCAGCAGCTTCCTAGTTCAAGATACGCAGTATTTT	NA	TRBV11-2	TRBJ2-3	NA
CASNPGGGNQPQHF	TGTGCCAGCAACCCGGGGGGTGGTAATCAGCCCCAGCATTTT	NA	TRBV28	TRBJ1-5	NA
CASSFIGSGRPAGELFF	TGCGCCAGCAGCTTTATTGGTAGCGGGAGACCAGCCGGGGAGCTGTTTTTT	TRBD2	TRBV5-1	TRBJ2-2	once
CASSSAAGRYYGYTF	TGTGCCAGCAGCTCAGCGGCGGGGCGGTACTATGGCTACACCTTC	NA	TRBV28	TRBJ1-2	once
CASGSAVVREQYF	TGTGCCAGCGGATCGGCGGTCGTACGCGAGCAGTACTTC	NA	TRBV6-1	TRBJ2-7	NA
CASSYGLLGEQFF	TGTGCCAGCAGCTACGGACTGTTGGGGGAGCAGTTCTTC	NA	TRBV11-3	TRBJ2-1	NA
CASSPPSYTEAFF	TGTGCCAGCTCACCCCCATCTTACACTGAAGCTTTCTTT	NA	TRBV18	TRBJ1-1	NA
CASARVAEDEQFF	TGTGCCAGCGCGCGGGTAGCGGAGGATGAGCAGTTCTTC	NA	TRBV9	TRBJ2-1	NA
CASSPGRGTEAFF	TGTGCCAGTAGCCCGGGCAGAGGTACTGAAGCTTTCTTT	NA	TRBV19	TRBJ1-1	NA
CASSRSRLAGDAGELFF	TGTGCCAGCAGCAGATCTCGACTAGCGGGAGACGCGGGGGAGCTGTTTTTT	NA	TRBV21-1	TRBJ2-2	NA
CASSSLGREQYF	TGTGCCAGCAGTTCATTGGGGCGGGAGCAGTACTTC	NA	TRBV28	TRBJ2-7	NA
CASSVRDRVKNGYTF	TGTGCCAGTAGTGTCCGGGACAGGGTAAAGAATGGCTACACCTTC	TRBD1	TRBV19	TRBJ1-2	NA
CASSVEDLTNYGYTF	TGTGCCAGCAGCGTAGAGGACTTAACTAACTATGGCTACACCTTC	NA	TRBV9	TRBJ1-2	once
CASSATRLAGEQYF	TGTGCCAGCAGCGCGACCAGACTAGCGGGAGAGCAGTACTTC	TRBD2	TRBV9	TRBJ2-7	NA
CASSVDLGARDEQFF	TGTGCCAGCAGCGTTGATCTCGGGGCGAGGGATGAGCAGTTCTTC	NA	TRBV9	TRBJ2-1	once
CASSLSVMTSGTPYEQYF	TGCGCCAGCAGCTTGTCGGTGATGACTAGCGGGACCCCCTACGAGCAGTACTTC	TRBD2	TRBV5-1	TRBJ2-7	NA
CASSFQGITTEAFF	TGCGCCAGCAGCTTCCAGGGGATCACCACTGAAGCTTTCTTT	NA	TRBV5-1	TRBJ1-1	once
CASSQSGGLGNQPQHF	TGCGCCAGCAGCCAATCTGGGGGCCTGGGGAATCAGCCCCAGCATTTT	NA	TRBV4-1	TRBJ1-5	once
CASSYQGGTQYF	TGTGCCAGCAGTTACCAGGGAGGGACCCAGTACTTC	NA	TRBV6-6	TRBJ2-5	NA
CASSQKIGSDTQYF	TGTGCCAGCAGCCAAAAAATCGGTTCAGATACGCAGTATTTT	NA	TRBV5-4	TRBJ2-3	NA
CASSPGQGGTGELFF	TGTGCCAGCTCACCGGGACAGGGAGGCACCGGGGAGCTGTTTTTT	TRBD1	TRBV18	TRBJ2-2	NA
CASSYPGLAGGPRDEQFF	TGTGCCAGTAGTTATCCGGGACTAGCGGGAGGGCCAAGGGATGAGCAGTTCTTC	TRBD2	TRBV19	TRBJ2-1	NA
CASSGLANNEQFF	TGTGCCAGCAGCGGGCTGGCTAACAATGAGCAGTTCTTC	NA	TRBV2	TRBJ2-1	NA
CASSLRTGFNNEQFF	TGTGCCAGCAGCCTCCGGACAGGGTTCAACAATGAGCAGTTCTTC	TRBD1	TRBV7-9	TRBJ2-1	NA
CASSLDYEQYF	TGTGCCAGCAGCTTGGACTACGAGCAGTACTTC	NA	TRBV5-4	TRBJ2-7	few